These T cell receptor beta chains were read from a single sample in a study of blood T cell repertoires in COVID-19. Data came from immunoSEQ multiplex PCR; TCRdb stores just in-frame clones and leaves some out. In the table there are hundreds of thousands of clones, 85% of which are singletons. The sequenced sample was PBMCs or T cells enriched from blood (not recorded which). The receptor source for this set is a woman between 50 and 59 years old who had recovered from COVID-19. The CDR3 runs from the conserved cysteine through the conserved F or W. D genes are given only for firm matches. Clone size appears in some rows only: once, few, many, or a class for an expanded clone.

TRBJ2-1 NA TRBV30 TRBD2 CAWSGTSGYNEQFF TGTGCCTGGAGTGGGACTAGCGGATACAATGAGCAGTTCTTC
TRBJ2-7 NA TRBV27 TRBD2 CASSHSGSSYEQYF TGTGCCAGCAGTCATAGCGGGTCCTCCTACGAGCAGTACTTC
TRBJ1-1 NA TRBV7-2 TRBD1 CASSSSGTGSVMAFF TGTGCCAGCAGTTCCTCCGGGACAGGGTCGGTGATGGCTTTCTTT
TRBJ1-2 NA TRBV5-4 TRBD1 CASSDDRVGYGYTF TGTGCCAGCAGCGACGACAGGGTTGGCTATGGCTACACCTTC
TRBJ2-7 medium-sized TRBV12-3/TRBV12-4 NA CASRDTMAYEQYF TGTGCCAGCAGGGACACAATGGCCTACGAGCAGTACTTC
TRBJ1-1 NA TRBV14 NA CASSRTGVVNTEAFF TGTGCCAGCAGCCGAACCGGGGTCGTGAACACTGAAGCTTTCTTT
TRBJ2-1 NA TRBV11-3 TRBD2 CASSSKAGNNEQFF TGTGCCAGCAGCTCTAAAGCGGGAAACAATGAGCAGTTCTTC
TRBJ2-3 few TRBV30 NA CAWSLGGLATDTQYF TGTGCCTGGAGCCTGGGGGGATTGGCTACAGATACGCAGTATTTT
TRBJ2-7 NA TRBV15 NA CATSRDRSSYEQYF TGTGCCACCAGCAGAGACAGGTCTTCCTACGAGCAGTACTTC
TRBJ2-5 NA TRBV28 NA CASSLYSMDQETQYF TGTGCCAGCAGTTTATACAGCATGGACCAAGAGACCCAGTACTTC
TRBJ2-1 NA TRBV30 NA CAWSPEEGRGSFPYNEQFF TGTGCCTGGAGTCCCGAAGAAGGGCGAGGGAGTTTCCCCTACAATGAGCAGTTCTTC
TRBJ2-3 NA TRBV11-2 TRBD1 CASSFGHRGGTDTQYF TGTGCCAGCAGCTTTGGTCACAGGGGTGGCACAGATACGCAGTATTTT
TRBJ2-1 NA TRBV11-2 TRBD2 CASSLQRGSYNEQFF TGTGCCAGCAGCTTACAGCGGGGCTCTTACAATGAGCAGTTCTTC
TRBJ2-1 NA TRBV7-2 TRBD2 CASSLRTSGINEQFF TGTGCCAGCAGCCTGAGGACTAGCGGGATCAATGAGCAGTTCTTC
TRBJ1-2 NA TRBV18 NA CASSPRGSGYTF TGTGCCAGCTCACCCAGGGGTAGTGGCTACACCTTC
TRBJ1-6 NA TRBV4-3 NA CASSQDGQGRDSPLHF TGCGCCAGCAGCCAAGATGGCCAGGGGCGGGATTCACCCCTCCACTTT
TRBJ2-5 NA TRBV5-8 TRBD2 CASSPGGLAGLETQYF TGTGCCAGCAGCCCCGGGGGACTAGCGGGTCTAGAGACCCAGTACTTC
TRBJ2-1 NA TRBV9 TRBD2 CASSPRLAGHNEQFF TGTGCCAGCAGCCCGAGACTAGCGGGGCACAATGAGCAGTTCTTC
TRBJ2-3 NA TRBV5-5 NA CASSRDGAMAYTQYF TGTGCCAGCAGCCGCGACGGAGCGATGGCGTATACGCAGTATTTT
TRBJ2-3 few TRBV11-2 NA CASSWAKTTTDTQYF TGTGCCAGCAGCTGGGCAAAAACAACCACAGATACGCAGTATTTT
TRBJ2-3 NA TRBV5-4 NA CASSRRFTDTQYF TGTGCCAGCAGCCGTAGATTCACAGATACGCAGTATTTT
TRBJ1-4 few TRBV15 NA CATSRTRTIATNEKLFF TGTGCCACCAGCAGAACCAGGACAATTGCAACTAATGAAAAACTGTTTTTT
TRBJ1-2 NA TRBV29-1 NA CSGGRMSGETGYTF TGCAGCGGAGGACGTATGTCAGGGGAGACCGGCTACACCTTC
TRBJ2-1 few TRBV19 TRBD2 CASSFGLGLYNEQFF TGTGCCAGTAGTTTTGGACTAGGATTATACAATGAGCAGTTCTTC
TRBJ2-5 NA TRBV5-5 TRBD2 CASSLSGGGKTQYF TGTGCCAGCAGCTTAAGCGGGGGCGGGAAGACCCAGTACTTC
TRBJ2-1 NA TRBV2 NA CASSEGLFGHNEQFF TGTGCCAGCAGCGAAGGACTATTTGGCCACAATGAGCAGTTCTTC
TRBJ2-7 NA TRBV11-2 TRBD2 CASSYTRVSGSFSYEQYF TGTGCCAGCAGCTACACCAGGGTAAGCGGGAGTTTCTCCTACGAGCAGTACTTC
TRBJ2-7 NA TRBV4-1 NA CASSQGTSYEQYF TGCGCCAGCAGCCAAGGGACTTCCTACGAGCAGTACTTC
TRBJ1-2 NA TRBV12-3/TRBV12-4 NA CATVAGSNYGYTF TGTGCCACCGTGGCGGGCAGCAACTATGGCTACACCTTC
TRBJ2-1 NA TRBV6-6 TRBD1 CASSPFGRDRGKDEQFF TGTGCCAGCAGTCCTTTCGGCCGGGACAGGGGGAAAGATGAGCAGTTCTTC
TRBJ2-1 NA TRBV10-1 TRBD1 CASSEPGQGKNEQFF TGCGCCAGCAGTGAACCGGGACAGGGCAAAAATGAGCAGTTCTTC
TRBJ2-3 few TRBV4-2 TRBD2 CASSQDQAGYTDTQYF TGTGCCAGCAGCCAAGATCAAGCGGGGTATACAGATACGCAGTATTTT
TRBJ2-1 NA TRBV6-6 TRBD2 CASSFTVAGDYNEQFF TGTGCCAGCAGTTTCACCGTAGCGGGGGACTACAATGAGCAGTTCTTC
TRBJ1-2 NA TRBV2 NA CASSEARGRGGYTF TGTGCCAGCAGTGAAGCCAGGGGAAGGGGTGGCTACACCTTC
TRBJ2-7 NA TRBV19 TRBD1 CASRNGQGSSYEQYF TGTGCCAGTAGGAATGGACAGGGAAGCTCCTACGAGCAGTACTTC
TRBJ1-2 NA TRBV5-1 TRBD1 CASSRGTGENYGYTF TGCGCCAGCAGCCGGGGGACAGGGGAAAACTATGGCTACACCTTC
TRBJ2-4 few TRBV25-1 TRBD1 CASSALGQGDIQYF TGTGCCAGCAGTGCCCTGGGACAGGGGGACATTCAGTACTTC
TRBJ2-7 NA TRBV4-1 NA CASSPGDGTYEQYF TGCGCCAGCAGCCCGGGGGACGGTACCTACGAGCAGTACTTC
TRBJ1-4 NA TRBV4-1 TRBD1 CASSGGQGVLAGTNEKLFF TGCGCCAGCAGTGGAGGACAGGGTGTTCTTGCCGGAACTAATGAAAAACTGTTTTTT
TRBJ2-2 NA TRBV2 TRBD2 CASIPASGNTGELFF TGTGCCAGCATCCCCGCTAGCGGGAACACCGGGGAGCTGTTTTTT
TRBJ2-1 NA TRBV7-2 TRBD2 CASTPTSGSRGEQFF TGTGCCAGCACCCCAACTAGCGGGAGCCGCGGTGAGCAGTTCTTC
TRBJ2-6 NA TRBV5-6 NA CASTPVSGANVLTF TGTGCCAGCACCCCCGTATCTGGGGCCAACGTCCTGACTTTC
TRBJ2-4 NA TRBV19 NA CASSMNGREYIQYF TGTGCCAGTAGTATGAATGGCAGGGAATACATTCAGTACTTC
TRBJ2-2 NA TRBV29-1 NA CSVFRREAGELFF TGCAGCGTTTTCCGTCGCGAGGCCGGGGAGCTGTTTTTT